A single sample is the source of the 28 T cell receptor beta chains below, sequenced in a study of shared clonotypes between healthy human individuals. Naive CD8 cells, CD45RO-negative and positively selected for CCR7, excluded terminally differentiated effector memory CD45RA+ cells. Generated by immunoSEQ multiplex PCR, the TCRdb table keeps only in-frame clones and is missing some. The profile shows roughly 650,000 clones, 96% of them singletons. The sequenced sample consisted of naive CD8+ T cells sorted from blood. These receptor sequences come from a woman under 40 in good health.

This clone was recorded once. The chain combines TRBV7-2 with TRBJ2-2; D unclear. Deletions cut 5 bases from V and 2 bases from J, with 6 bases between. This CDR3 is 13 amino acids long. In germline, CDR1 is SGHTA, CDR2 FQGNSA. Here the CDR3 DNA reads TGTGCCAGCAGCAGGCCCAACACCGGGGAGCTGTTTTTT. Residues: CASSRPNTGELFF. The whole variable domain, filled in from reference TRBV7-2 and TRBJ2-2, reads GAGVSQSPSNKVTEKGKDVELRCDPISGHTALYWYRQSLGQGLEFLIYFQGNSAPDKSGLPSDRFSAERTGGSVSTLTIQRTQQEDSAVYLCASSRPNTGELFFGEGSRLTVL.

The chain uses TRBV29-1 and TRBJ2-1; 11 bases match TRBD2. The V and J ends lost 3 bases and 4 bases, in that order; junction bases with no gene match: 2. CDR3 length: 14 residues. The germline gives CDR1 SQVTM, CDR2 ANQGSEA. CDR3 loop: CSVEIAGGYNEQFF. CDR3 DNA: TGCAGCGTTGAGATAGCGGGAGGGTACAATGAGCAGTTCTTC.

The rearrangement joins TRBV28 to TRBJ2-5; 13 bases agree with TRBD2. Germline CDR1 MDHEN, CDR2 SYDVKM. This CDR3 has 14 amino acids. Germline trimming cut 6 bases from V and 2 bases from J; bases unmatched to any gene: 0. The CDR3 region is CASRGLAGQETQYF. The CDR3 nucleotides are TGTGCCAGCAGGGGACTAGCGGGACAAGAGACCCAGTACTTC.

V usage is TRBV28 and J usage is TRBJ2-7, with D unresolved. Deletions cut 6 bases from V and 0 bases from J, with 9 bases between. CDR1 is MDHEN and CDR2 is SYDVKM in the germline V gene. The CDR3 length is 13 residues. CDR3 amino acids: CASRSENSYEQYF. CDR3 bases: TGTGCCAGCAGAAGCGAGAACTCCTACGAGCAGTACTTC.

This clone showed up just once. The chain joins TRBV19 to TRBJ1-1; tentative D call: TRBD1 (5 bases). The CDR3 consists of 13 residues. Trimming removed 7 bases at V and 4 bases at J, with 13 bases between. CDR1 LNHDA and CDR2 SQIVND come from the germline V gene (reference sequence). As DNA, the CDR3 is TGTGCCAGTACCCCCCGGGGGTTCACTGAAGCTTTCTTT. Amino acid sequence: CASTPRGFTEAFF.

This clone was detected a few times. This chain links TRBV2 with TRBJ1-5; no definite D call. Trimming left V 0 bases short and J 4 bases short, with 4 bases between. The germline V gene has CDR1 SNHLY and CDR2 FYNNEI. The CDR3 contains 13 residues. This CDR3 reads CASSEAQNQPQHF. CDR3 nucleotides: TGTGCCAGCAGTGAAGCGCAAAATCAGCCCCAGCATTTT.

The chain combines TRBV28 with TRBJ2-5, with D possibly being TRBD1 or TRBD2 (6 bases each). Germline CDR1 MDHEN, CDR2 SYDVKM. The CDR3 runs 16 residues. V shed 6 bases and J shed 4 bases, with 21 bases lying between them. CDR3 sequence reads: CASSRGVGGGGETQYF. CDR3 sequence (DNA): TGTGCCAGCAGCCGAGGCGTGGGCGGAGGGGGAGAGACCCAGTACTTC.

Notes on this clone: Distinct nucleotide sequences in the sample also encode this CDR3. This rearrangement joins TRBV27 to TRBJ2-5; 13 bases are shared with TRBD2. With 3 bases clipped from V and 5 bases from J, the junction kept 3 bases outside the gene matches. Germline CDR1 MNHEY, CDR2 SMNVEV (reference sequence). The CDR3 has 15 residues. CDR3 DNA: TGTGCCAGCAGTTTTGGACTAGCGGGAGTCGAGACCCAGTACTTC. Protein sequence: CASSFGLAGVETQYF.

The chain couples TRBV2 to TRBJ2-7; a possible D gene is TRBD2 (6 bases). CDR3 size: 15 residues. The germline V gene has CDR1 SNHLY and CDR2 FYNNEI. The germline V and J ends were trimmed by 6 bases and 0 bases, with 15 bases remaining between them. CDR3 sequence: CASSGGTQPSYEQYF. As DNA, the CDR3 is TGTGCCAGCAGCGGCGGGACGCAACCCTCCTACGAGCAGTACTTC.

This clone was counted only a few times. This chain connects TRBV7-6 to TRBJ1-4; D is uncertain. The germline CDR1 and CDR2 sequences are SGHVS and FNYEAQ. Trimming stripped 0 bases from V and 7 bases from J, with 12 bases between. There are 15 residues in the CDR3. The DNA for the CDR3 is TGTGCCAGCAGCTTAGCGCTGGGTTACAGTGAAAAACTGTTTTTT. It encodes CASSLALGYSEKLFF. Filled out from reference TRBV7-6 and TRBJ1-4, the complete variable domain reads GAGVSQSPRYKVTKRGQDVALRCDPISGHVSLYWYRQALGQGPEFLTYFNYEAQQDKSGLPNDRFSAERPEGSISTLTIQRTEQRDSAMYRCASSLALGYSEKLFFGSGTQLSVL.

The CDR3, as DNA: TGTGCTAGTGGTTTGGGCCAGGAGCAGTTCTTC. Translated: CASGLGQEQFF. This chain links TRBV12-5 with TRBJ2-1, with D uncertain. Germline CDR1 reads LGHNT; CDR2 reads FRNRAP. The CDR3 totals 11 residues. Trimming cost V 1 base and J 10 bases, with 5 bases left between them.

The chain has TRBV27 and TRBJ2-2, with TRBD2 matching over 7 bases. This CDR3 spans 18 amino acids. Germline V gene sequence: CDR1 MNHEY, CDR2 SMNVEV (reference sequence). The ends lost 6 bases at V and 4 bases at J; junction bases unmatched: 17. The CDR3 here is CASRPLGAGPQGTGELFF. The CDR3 DNA follows: TGTGCCAGCAGACCCCTAGGAGCGGGACCTCAGGGCACCGGGGAGCTGTTTTTT.

The chain carries TRBV7-8 and TRBJ1-3; 11 nucleotides line up with TRBD1. Germline V lookup: CDR1 SGHVS, CDR2 FQNEAQ. V lost 5 bases, J lost 4 bases, and 7 bases stayed unmatched. The CDR3 is made up of 16 amino acids. CDR3 DNA: TGTGCCAGCAGCCCCTTTAGGGACAGGGGGGGAAACACCATATATTTT. Its translation: CASSPFRDRGGNTIYF.

The V call is TRBV27, the J call TRBJ2-2; TRBD2 is a possible D gene (6 bases). Trimming took off 3 bases at V and 6 bases at J, with 14 bases between the two ends. Germline CDR1 MNHEY, CDR2 SMNVEV (reference sequence). The CDR3 length is 15 residues. CDR3 amino acids: CASSFLPGGAGELFF. The DNA for the CDR3 is TGTGCCAGCAGTTTTTTGCCCGGGGGAGCCGGGGAGCTGTTTTTT.

The chain carries TRBV6-5 and TRBJ1-2, with unresolved D. Trimming stripped 2 bases from V and 2 bases from J, with 15 bases between. Germline V gene sequence: CDR1 MNHEY, CDR2 SVGAGI. This CDR3 is built from 16 residues. CDR3 residues: CASSYTPWDPNYGYTF. The CDR3 DNA reads as TGTGCCAGCAGTTACACACCGTGGGATCCGAACTATGGCTACACCTTC.

Here the CDR3 DNA reads TGTGCCAGCAGCCCCGCCCGGGACTTCTCCTACGAGCAGTACTTC. Protein sequence: CASSPARDFSYEQYF. This chain connects TRBV13 to TRBJ2-7, with D possibly TRBD2 on 6 matching bases. Germline lookup yields CDR1 PRHDT and CDR2 FYEKMQ (reference sequence). V lost 5 bases, J lost 0 bases, and 14 bases lay in between. The CDR3 has 15 amino acids.

Comments on this clone: The same CDR3 arises from other DNA sequences in this sample as well. This sequence joins TRBV19 and TRBJ2-7; D is ambiguous. V was cut by 9 bases and J by 0 bases, with 6 bases left in between. The CDR3 has 11 amino acids. The germline gives CDR1 LNHDA, CDR2 SQIVND (reference sequence). Written as DNA, the CDR3 is TGTGCCAGCTCAGACTCCTACGAGCAGTACTTC. It translates to CASSDSYEQYF.

This clone is a singleton in its sample. This sequence joins TRBV6-5 and TRBJ2-1; 14 nucleotides line up with TRBD2. This CDR3 has 16 residues. Germline values: CDR1 MNHEY, CDR2 SVGAGI. Trimming at V came to 2 bases and at J to 8 bases, leaving 5 bases not matched to a gene. As DNA, the CDR3 is TGTGCCAGCAGTTACACCGGGACTAGCGGGAGCTATGAGCAGTTCTTC. Its protein is CASSYTGTSGSYEQFF.

V is TRBV28 and J is TRBJ2-7, with 8 bases identical to TRBD1. The V gene end was trimmed by 5 bases and the J gene end by 3 bases; junction bases not matched to a gene: 18. Germline CDR1 is MDHEN and CDR2 is SYDVKM. This CDR3 has 18 residues. The chain's CDR3 is CASSPNRLLRGLVYEQYF. The CDR3 DNA sequence: TGTGCCAGCAGTCCTAACAGGCTACTCAGGGGGCTCGTCTACGAGCAGTACTTC. The full variable domain, with the rest looked up from reference TRBV28 and TRBJ2-7, is DVKVTQSSRYLVKRTGEKVFLECVQDMDHENMFWYRQDPGLGLRLIYFSYDVKMKEKGDIPEGYSVSREKKERFSLILESASTNQTSMYLCASSPNRLLRGLVYEQYFGPGTRLTVT.

V usage is TRBV2 and J usage is TRBJ1-3; 7 nucleotides match TRBD1. V shed 8 bases, J shed 0 bases, and the junction held 7 bases outside the gene matches. The CDR3 has 15 amino acids. Per the germline V gene, CDR1 is SNHLY and CDR2 is FYNNEI. CDR3 bases: TGTGCCAGCGCCTGGGACAGAGACTCTGGAAACACCATATATTTT. Translation gives CASAWDRDSGNTIYF.

The chain recombines TRBV15 with TRBJ2-3, with 7 bases lining up with TRBD2. V was pared by 6 bases and J by 1 base, with 7 bases of the junction left unmatched. CDR3 length: 15 residues. Germline assignment: CDR1 LNHNV and CDR2 YYDKDF (reference sequence). CDR3 amino acids: CATRTLAEGTDTQYF. CDR3 sequence (DNA): TGTGCCACCAGAACGCTAGCGGAAGGCACAGATACGCAGTATTTT. Full variable domain (outside the CDR3, taken from reference TRBV15 and TRBJ2-3): DAMVIQNPRYQVTQFGKPVTLSCSQTLNHNVMYWYQQKSSQAPKLLFHYYDKDFNNEADTPDNFQSRRPNTSFCFLDIRSPGLGDTAMYLCATRTLAEGTDTQYFGPGTRLTVL.

The chain has TRBV6-1 and TRBJ1-1, with D perhaps matching TRBD1 (6 bases). The V end was cut by 3 bases, the J end by 0 bases, with 11 bases between. Germline V CDR1 and CDR2: MNHNS, SASEGT. The CDR3 has 15 residues. The CDR3 nucleotides read TGTGCCAGCAGTGATGGGACAACCTTGAACACTGAAGCTTTCTTT. This sequence encodes CASSDGTTLNTEAFF.

The V gene is TRBV29-1, the J gene TRBJ2-1, with unresolved D. V dropped 1 base and J dropped 2 bases, with 15 bases sitting between them. Germline V gives CDR1 SQVTM, CDR2 ANQGSEA. This CDR3 is 16 amino acids long. This CDR3 is CSVEGILNQAYNEQFF. Here the CDR3 DNA reads TGCAGCGTTGAAGGAATACTCAACCAAGCCTACAATGAGCAGTTCTTC.

The rearrangement uses TRBV5-4 and TRBJ2-7; TRBD2 aligns across 7 bases. The CDR3 consists of 15 residues. In germline, CDR1 is SGHNT, CDR2 YYREEE (reference sequence). Unmatched junction bases numbered 6, after V lost 3 bases and J lost 0 bases. The CDR3 loop reads CASSYRDYSSYEQYF. The CDR3 DNA is TGTGCCAGCAGCTACCGGGACTACAGCTCCTACGAGCAGTACTTC.

V usage is TRBV7-3 and J usage is TRBJ2-1; D remains ambiguous. This CDR3 has 13 residues. Looked up from germline, CDR1 is SGHTA and CDR2 is FQGTGA. V was trimmed by 3 bases and J by 7 bases, leaving 10 bases between them. CDR3 protein: CASSLSLGNEQFF. DNA for the CDR3: TGTGCCAGCAGCTTGTCCCTCGGGAATGAGCAGTTCTTC.

The J gene is TRBJ2-1, the V gene TRBV2; D is perhaps TRBD2 (5 bases). This CDR3 has 12 residues. CDR1 and CDR2 (germline): SNHLY, FYNNEI. V lost 5 bases and J lost 8, with 10 bases in between. The CDR3 region has the DNA TGTGCCAGCAGTTCCGATAGCGATGAGCAGTTCTTC. Its translation: CASSSDSDEQFF.

The chain uses TRBV5-5 and TRBJ2-2; 12 nucleotides agree with TRBD2. The germline CDR1 and CDR2 sequences are SGHKS and YYEKEE (reference sequence). V gave up 3 bases and J gave up 6 bases; unmatched junction bases: 9. This CDR3 spans 17 amino acids. CDR3 bases: TGTGCCAGCAGCTCCGGACTAGCGGGAATCTCCGCCGGGGAGCTGTTTTTT. Its protein is CASSSGLAGISAGELFF.

The rearrangement joins TRBV5-4 to TRBJ2-2; D is unresolved. The CDR3 is 16 amino acids. Germline CDR1 is SGHNT and CDR2 is YYREEE (reference sequence). V dropped 2 bases and J dropped 4 bases, with 15 bases sitting between them. The CDR3 DNA reads as TGTGCCAGCAGCTTAGGTCTTGGCCAGGCCACCGGGGAGCTGTTTTTT. Its protein is CASSLGLGQATGELFF.